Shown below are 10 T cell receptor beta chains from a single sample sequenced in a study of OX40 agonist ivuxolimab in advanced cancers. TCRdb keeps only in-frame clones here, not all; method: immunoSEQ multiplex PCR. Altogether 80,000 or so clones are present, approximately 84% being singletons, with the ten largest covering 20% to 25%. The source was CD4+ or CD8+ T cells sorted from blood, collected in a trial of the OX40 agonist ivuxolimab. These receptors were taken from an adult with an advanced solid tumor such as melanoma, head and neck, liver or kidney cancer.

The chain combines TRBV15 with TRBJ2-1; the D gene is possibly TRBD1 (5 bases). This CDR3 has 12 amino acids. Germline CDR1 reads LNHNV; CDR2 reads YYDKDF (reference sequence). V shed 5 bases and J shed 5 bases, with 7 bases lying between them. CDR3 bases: TGTGCCACCAGCGGGGCGAACAATGAGCAGTTCTTC. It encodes CATSGANNEQFF.

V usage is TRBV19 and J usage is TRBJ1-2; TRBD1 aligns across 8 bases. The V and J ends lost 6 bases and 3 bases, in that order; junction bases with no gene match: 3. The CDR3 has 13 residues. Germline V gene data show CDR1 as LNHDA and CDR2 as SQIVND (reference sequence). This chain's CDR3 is CASRDRADYGYTF. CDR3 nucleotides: TGTGCCAGTAGGGACAGGGCGGACTATGGCTACACCTTC.

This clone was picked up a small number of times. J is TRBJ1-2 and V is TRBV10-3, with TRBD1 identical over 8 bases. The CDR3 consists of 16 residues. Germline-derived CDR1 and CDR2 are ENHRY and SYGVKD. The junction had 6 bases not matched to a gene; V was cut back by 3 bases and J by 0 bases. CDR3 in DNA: TGTGCCATCAGTGAACCCTTGACAGGGGCTAACTATGGCTACACCTTC. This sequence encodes CAISEPLTGANYGYTF.

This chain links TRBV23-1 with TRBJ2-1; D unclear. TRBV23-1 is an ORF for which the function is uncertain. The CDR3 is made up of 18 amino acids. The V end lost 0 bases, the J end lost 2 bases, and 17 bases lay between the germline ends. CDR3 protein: CASSQSIAGPPPYNEQFF. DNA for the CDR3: TGCGCCAGCAGTCAATCAATCGCTGGACCCCCGCCCTACAATGAGCAGTTCTTC.

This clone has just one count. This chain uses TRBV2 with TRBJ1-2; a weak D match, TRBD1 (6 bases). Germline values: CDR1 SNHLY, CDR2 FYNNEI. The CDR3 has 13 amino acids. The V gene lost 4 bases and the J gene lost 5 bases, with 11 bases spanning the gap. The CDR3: CASSGGRGYGYTF. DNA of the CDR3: TGTGCCAGCAGTGGGGGAAGGGGGTATGGCTACACCTTC. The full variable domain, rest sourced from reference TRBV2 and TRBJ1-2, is EPEVTQTPSHQVTQMGQEVILRCVPISNHLYFYWYRQILGQKVEFLVSFYNNEISEKSEIFDDQFSVERPDGSNFTLKIRSTKLEDSAMYFCASSGGRGYGYTFGSGTRLTVV.

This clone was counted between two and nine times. The CDR3 bases are TGTGCCAGCAGCTTGGATCCTAGCGCCTCGGAACAGTACTTC. Its protein is CASSLDPSASEQYF. The chain carries TRBV5-6 and TRBJ2-7, with D perhaps matching TRBD2 (6 bases). The V end was cut by 0 bases, the J end by 10 bases, with 17 bases between. This CDR3 comprises 14 residues. Germline V gene data show CDR1 as SGHDT and CDR2 as YYEEEE.

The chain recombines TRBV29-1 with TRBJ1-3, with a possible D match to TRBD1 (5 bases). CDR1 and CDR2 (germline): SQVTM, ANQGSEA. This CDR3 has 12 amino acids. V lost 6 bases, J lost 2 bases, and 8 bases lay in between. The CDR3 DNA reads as TGCAGCGTGCAGGGTGCTGGAAACACCATATATTTT. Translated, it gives CSVQGAGNTIYF.

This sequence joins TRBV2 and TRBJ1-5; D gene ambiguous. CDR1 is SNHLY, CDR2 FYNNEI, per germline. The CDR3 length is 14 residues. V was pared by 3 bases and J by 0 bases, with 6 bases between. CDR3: CASSDGNSNQPQHF. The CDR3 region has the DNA TGTGCCAGCAGTGATGGGAATAGCAATCAGCCCCAGCATTTT.

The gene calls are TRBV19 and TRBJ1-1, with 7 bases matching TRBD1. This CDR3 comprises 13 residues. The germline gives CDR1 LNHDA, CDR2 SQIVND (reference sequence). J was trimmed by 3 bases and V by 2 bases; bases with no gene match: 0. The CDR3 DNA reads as TGTGCCAGTAGTATACAGGGGGACACTGAAGCTTTCTTT. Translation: CASSIQGDTEAFF.

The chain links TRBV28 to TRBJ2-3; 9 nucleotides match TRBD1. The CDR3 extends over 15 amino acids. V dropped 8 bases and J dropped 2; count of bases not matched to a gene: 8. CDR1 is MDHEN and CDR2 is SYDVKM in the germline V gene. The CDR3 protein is CASGDRAGFTDTQYF. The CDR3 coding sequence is TGTGCCAGCGGGGACAGGGCCGGTTTCACAGATACGCAGTATTTT.